Sequencing of this T cell receptor beta chain was carried out in a study of T cells in Graves' hyperthyroidism and ophthalmopathy. The study left out patients who had uncontrolled infection, other autoimmune disease, pregnancy or lactation. The study, taken as a whole, reports: Blood samples included most of the expanded thyroid clonotypes exceeding 0.001.

Amplification targeted TCR beta CDR3 regions from RNA transcripts. RT-PCR in the first round (using the HTBI primer set) targeted the TCR CDR3. One entry per CDR3 protein results from TCRdb running MiXCR on the multiplex PCR reads. The sample lists about 500,000 distinct CDR3 sequences, about 16% occurring once. This clonotype appeared many times. The antigen remains undetermined. Sequences were obtained from blood. This TCR came from a woman in her 30s with Graves' ophthalmopathy.

CDR3 sequence reads: CASSLDITTEAFF. CDR3 in DNA: TGTGCCAGCAGCTTAGACATCACCACTGAAGCTTTCTTT. The chain has TRBV11-2 and TRBJ1-1, with D hard to call. Per germline, CDR1 SGHAT and CDR2 FQNNGV. The germline V and J ends were trimmed by 0 bases and 4 bases, with 6 bases remaining between them. The CDR3 is made up of 13 amino acids.